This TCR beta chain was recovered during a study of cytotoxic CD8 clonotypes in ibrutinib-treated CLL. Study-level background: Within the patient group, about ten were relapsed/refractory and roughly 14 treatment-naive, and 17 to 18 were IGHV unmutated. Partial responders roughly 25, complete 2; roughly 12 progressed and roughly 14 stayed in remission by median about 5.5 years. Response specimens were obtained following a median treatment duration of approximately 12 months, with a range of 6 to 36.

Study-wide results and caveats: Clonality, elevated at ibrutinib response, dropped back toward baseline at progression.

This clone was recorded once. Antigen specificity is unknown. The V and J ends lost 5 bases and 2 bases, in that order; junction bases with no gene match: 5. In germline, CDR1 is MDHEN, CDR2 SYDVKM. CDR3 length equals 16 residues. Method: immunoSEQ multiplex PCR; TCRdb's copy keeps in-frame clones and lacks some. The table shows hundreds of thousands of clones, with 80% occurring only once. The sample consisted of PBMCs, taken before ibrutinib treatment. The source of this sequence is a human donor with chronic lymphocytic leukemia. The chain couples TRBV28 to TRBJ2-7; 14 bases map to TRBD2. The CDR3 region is CASSRGTSGGPYEQYF. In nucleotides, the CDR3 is TGTGCCAGCAGTCGAGGGACTAGCGGGGGCCCCTACGAGCAGTACTTC.